This is a list of T cell receptor beta chains from one sample in a study of T cell responses to AZD1222 COVID-19 vaccine. Profiled with immunoSEQ multiplex PCR; TCRdb holds only in-frame clones, not every one. Seen here are roughly 80,000 clones, around 88% observed once, and the top ten hold around 10%. Source: peripheral blood, taken 28 days after the second AZD1222 dose. All receptors derive from an adult who received the AZD1222 COVID-19 vaccine. CDR3s include the opening cysteine and the closing phenylalanine or tryptophan.

cdr3_aa j_call v_call
CASSRTMGRTGQPQHF TRBJ1-5 TRBV18
CASSPGGLAGGEQYF TRBJ2-7 TRBV7-6
CASSLGGDPYNEQFF TRBJ2-1 TRBV11-3
CASSSRQGANEKLFF TRBJ1-4 TRBV7-2
CASSSRRGGSRDTGELFF TRBJ2-2 TRBV11-2
CASSPSSVGAHTGELFF TRBJ2-2 TRBV18
CASSGTLDSNQPQHF TRBJ1-5 TRBV7-9
CASSPRTGQENTEAFF TRBJ1-1 TRBV18
CAWSVELMGPPGF TRBJ1-3 TRBV30
CASSPRVGQGYGYTF TRBJ1-2 TRBV7-2